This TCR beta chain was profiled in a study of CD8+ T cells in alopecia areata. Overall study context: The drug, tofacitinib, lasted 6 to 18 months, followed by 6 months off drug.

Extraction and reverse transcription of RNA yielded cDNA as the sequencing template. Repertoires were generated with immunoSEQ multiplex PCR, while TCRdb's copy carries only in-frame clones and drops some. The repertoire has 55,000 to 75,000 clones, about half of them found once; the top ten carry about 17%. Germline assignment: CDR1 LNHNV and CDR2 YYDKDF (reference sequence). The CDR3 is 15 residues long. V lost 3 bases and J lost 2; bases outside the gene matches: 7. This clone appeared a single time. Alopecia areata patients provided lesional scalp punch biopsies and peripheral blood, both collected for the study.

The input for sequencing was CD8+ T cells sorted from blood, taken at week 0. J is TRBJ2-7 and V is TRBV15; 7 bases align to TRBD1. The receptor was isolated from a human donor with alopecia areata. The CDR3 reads CATSSSPGTAYEQYF. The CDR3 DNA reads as TGTGCCACCAGCAGTAGTCCCGGGACAGCCTACGAGCAGTACTTC. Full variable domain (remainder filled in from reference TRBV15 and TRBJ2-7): DAMVIQNPRYQVTQFGKPVTLSCSQTLNHNVMYWYQQKSSQAPKLLFHYYDKDFNNEADTPDNFQSRRPNTSFCFLDIRSPGLGDTAMYLCATSSSPGTAYEQYFGPGTRLTVT.